This TCR beta chain was profiled in a study of control samples from healthy donors and cancer patients. Germline assignment: CDR1 SGHRS and CDR2 YFSETQ. The CDR3 has 14 residues. V was pared by 4 bases and J by 9 bases, with 10 bases of the junction left unmatched. TCRdb's table, derived via immunoSEQ multiplex PCR, lists solely in-frame clones and lacks some. The sample consists of around 75,000 clones, roughly 92% of them appearing once. The sample was blood. The gene calls are TRBV5-1 and TRBJ1-3; 7 bases are shared with TRBD1. This clonotype was sampled from an older woman in good health. The CDR3 DNA reads TGCGCCAGCAGCATTAACAGGGGTCCGGGCACCATATATTTT. Amino acids: CASSINRGPGTIYF.